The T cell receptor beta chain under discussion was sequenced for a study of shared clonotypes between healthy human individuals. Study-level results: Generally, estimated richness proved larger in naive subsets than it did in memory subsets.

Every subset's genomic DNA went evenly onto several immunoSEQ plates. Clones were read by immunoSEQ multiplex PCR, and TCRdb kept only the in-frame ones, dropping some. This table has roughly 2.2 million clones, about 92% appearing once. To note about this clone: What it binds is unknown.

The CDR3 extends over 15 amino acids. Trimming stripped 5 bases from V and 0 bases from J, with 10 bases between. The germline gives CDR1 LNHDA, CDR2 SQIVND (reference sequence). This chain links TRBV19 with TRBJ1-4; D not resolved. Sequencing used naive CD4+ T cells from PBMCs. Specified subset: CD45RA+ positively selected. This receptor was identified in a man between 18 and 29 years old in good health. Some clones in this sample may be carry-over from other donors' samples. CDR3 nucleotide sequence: TGTGCCAGTAGTTCGGCGCTATCAACTAATGAAAAACTGTTTTTT. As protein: CASSSALSTNEKLFF.